The next 12 T cell receptor beta chains were all read from a single sample in a study of T cell repertoires in cytomegalovirus infection. TCRdb re-derived calls from the reads in MiXCR, one entry per CDR3 protein. The sample carries a few hundred thousand distinct CDR3 sequences, 9% to 9.5% recorded once. Sequenced material: PBMCs. All receptors come from a human donor in good health (CMV status not recorded). Some clones in this sample may be carry-over from other donors' samples.

This clonotype was recorded a few times. The rearrangement links TRBV6-2 or TRBV6-3 to TRBJ2-7; 9 bases align to TRBD1. Per germline, CDR1 MNHEY and CDR2 SVGEGT. This CDR3 contains 14 residues. Germline trimming cut 4 bases from V and 6 bases from J; bases unmatched to any gene: 7. The CDR3 spells CASSLGQGPFEQYF. The CDR3, as DNA: TGTGCCAGCAGTTTGGGACAGGGTCCGTTCGAGCAGTACTTC.

At least ten counts were recorded for this clonotype. The V and J genes are TRBV11-2 and TRBJ2-1; D not resolved. The germline V gene encodes CDR1 SGHAT and CDR2 FQNNGV. CDR3 length: 12 amino acids. V was pared by 5 bases and J by 3 bases, with 5 bases between. The CDR3: CASSPDYNEQFF. In DNA form, the CDR3 reads TGTGCCAGCAGCCCGGACTACAATGAGCAGTTCTTC.

The chain recombines TRBV4-2 with TRBJ2-7; the D gene could be TRBD1 or TRBD2 (5 bases each). The CDR3 totals 17 residues. Germline lookup yields CDR1 LGHNA and CDR2 YNFKEQ. Trimming took 1 base from V and 2 from J, leaving 18 bases between them. The CDR3 DNA is TGTGCCAGCAGCCAAGGTTTGTGGGACCAGGAGGCCTACGAGCAGTACTTC. This gives the protein CASSQGLWDQEAYEQYF.

This clonotype was seen only a few times. The gene calls are TRBV11-2 and TRBJ2-2; 9 bases fit TRBD1. V lost 4 bases, J lost 4 bases, and 7 bases stayed unmatched. This CDR3 has 16 residues. Germline lookup yields CDR1 SGHAT and CDR2 FQNNGV. The CDR3 sequence: CASSSEQGAFTGELFF. The CDR3, as DNA: TGTGCCAGCAGCTCCGAACAGGGGGCCTTCACCGGGGAGCTGTTTTTT. Using reference TRBV11-2 and TRBJ2-2 for the parts outside the CDR3, the full variable domain is EAGVAQSPRYKIIEKRQSVAFWCNPISGHATLYWYQQILGQGPKLLIQFQNNGVVDDSQLPKDRFSAERLKGVDSTLKIQPAKLEDSAVYLCASSSEQGAFTGELFFGEGSRLTVL.

This clonotype was observed a few times. The V call is TRBV14, the J call TRBJ1-4, with D hard to call. CDR1 SGHDN and CDR2 FVKESK come from the germline V gene. The V end lost 4 bases, the J end lost 8 bases, and 17 bases lay between the germline ends. The CDR3 is 15 amino acids. The CDR3 DNA follows: TGTGCCAGCAGCCTCCGGGCCCGCGGCTACGAAAAACTGTTTTTT. It yields the protein CASSLRARGYEKLFF.

This clonotype was counted a few times. The chain links TRBV5-4 to TRBJ2-2; tentatively, D is TRBD2 (5 bases). The CDR3 runs to 13 residues. Between the trimmed V and J ends, which lost 4 bases and 8 bases, there was a span of 12 bases. The germline V gene has CDR1 SGHNT and CDR2 YYREEE (reference sequence). The CDR3 is CASSREVAGELFF. As DNA, the CDR3 is TGTGCCAGCAGCCGGGAAGTAGCTGGGGAGCTGTTTTTT.

This clonotype showed up just a few times. The chain has TRBV4-3 and TRBJ1-6; 7 positions agree with TRBD1. The germline gives CDR1 LGHNA, CDR2 YSLEER. The CDR3 is 15 amino acids. V lost 4 bases, J lost 5 bases, and 5 bases stayed unmatched. The CDR3 DNA is TGCGCCAGCAGCCGTACCCAGGGGGATAATTCACCCCTCCACTTT. Its protein product is CASSRTQGDNSPLHF.

The V call is TRBV6-5, the J call TRBJ2-1; TRBD2 matches 8 bases. The CDR3 totals 16 residues. J gave up 9 bases and V 5 bases, and 15 bases lay outside the gene matches. Germline-derived CDR1 and CDR2 are MNHEY and SVGAGI. The CDR3 nucleotides are TGTGCCAGCAGTCCCGAGTGGACTAGCATAGGGGGTGAGCAGTTCTTC. Protein: CASSPEWTSIGGEQFF.

This clonotype was detected many times. The chain is built from TRBV11-2 and TRBJ1-5, with TRBD1 matching 8 bases. With 5 bases clipped from V and 3 bases from J, the junction kept 9 bases outside the gene matches. The CDR3 consists of 16 residues. Germline assignment: CDR1 SGHAT and CDR2 FQNNGV. The CDR3: CASSAADRGPNQPQHF. CDR3 DNA: TGTGCCAGCAGCGCCGCCGACAGGGGCCCCAATCAGCCCCAGCATTTT.

The chain links TRBV7-3 to TRBJ2-6; 11 bases line up with TRBD1. The CDR3 extends over 18 amino acids. V shed 5 bases and J 2 bases; nucleotides not matched to a gene: 8. Germline V CDR1 and CDR2: SGHTA, FQGTGA. The CDR3 reads CASSPEGQGAAGANVLTF. The CDR3 coding sequence is TGTGCCAGCAGCCCGGAAGGACAGGGGGCGGCTGGGGCCAACGTCCTGACTTTC.

This clonotype was recorded a few times. The V call is TRBV20-1, the J call TRBJ1-4, with D possibly being TRBD1 (5 bases). CDR1 is DFQATT and CDR2 is SNEGSKA in the germline V gene (reference sequence). The CDR3 totals 11 residues. Between the trimmed V and J ends, which lost 5 bases and 11 bases, there was a span of 12 bases. CDR3 in amino acids: CSASTGLKLFF. DNA for the CDR3: TGCAGTGCTTCTACAGGATTGAAACTGTTTTTT.

This clonotype came up a few times. This chain uses TRBV4-2 with TRBJ2-2; 9 bases align to TRBD2. The CDR3 contains 16 residues. CDR1 LGHNA and CDR2 YNFKEQ come from the germline V gene. Germline trimming cut 3 bases from V and 6 bases from J; bases unmatched to any gene: 8. CDR3 residues: CASSHGAGGNAGELFF. As DNA, the CDR3 is TGTGCCAGCAGCCACGGTGCGGGGGGGAATGCCGGGGAGCTGTTTTTT.